Shown below are 5 T cell receptor beta chains from a single sample sequenced in a study of a mutant IDH1 vaccine in newly diagnosed glioma. No cognate antigen is known for these TCRs. The time point is: week 11, during vaccination. What each vaccine dose contained was 300 ug of mutant IDH1 20-mer peptide, accompanied by topical imiquimod. Sequencing used immunoSEQ multiplex PCR; TCRdb keeps in-frame clones, though not all of them. The table shows approximately 21,000 clones, with just under 90% occurring only once. The source was PBMCs, collected from a glioma patient whose treatment included an IDH1 peptide vaccine. Receptors originate from a woman between 40 and 55 years old with glioma.

The V call is TRBV5-1, the J call TRBJ2-2; no reliable D call. The CDR3 contains 16 residues. Trimming stripped 4 bases from V and 1 base from J, with 14 bases between. Germline lookup yields CDR1 SGHRS and CDR2 YFSETQ. DNA for the CDR3: TGCGCCAGCAGCGGCGGTCCTAGTCGGAACACCGGGGAGCTGTTTTTT. The encoded protein is CASSGGPSRNTGELFF.

The chain joins TRBV6-4 to TRBJ2-6, with TRBD1 identical over 9 bases. The germline V gene has CDR1 MRHNA and CDR2 SNTAGT. The CDR3 totals 17 residues. V trimming: 8 bases; J trimming: 0 bases; junction bases outside the gene matches: 8. The CDR3 bases are TGTGCCAGCGCGCCGGGACAGGGTATCTCTGGGGCCAACGTCCTGACTTTC. Its protein is CASAPGQGISGANVLTF.

The V and J genes are TRBV30 and TRBJ1-1, with D unclear. The length of the CDR3 is 12 residues. The germline V and J ends were trimmed by 0 bases and 3 bases, with 5 bases remaining between them. The germline gives CDR1 GTSNPN, CDR2 SVGIG (reference sequence). The CDR3 DNA is TGTGCCTGGAGTGTTGTGGACACTGAAGCTTTCTTT. It encodes CAWSVVDTEAFF.

This clone appeared once. The genes are TRBV5-5 and TRBJ1-1, with D hard to call. The CDR3 is 14 amino acids. Germline V lookup: CDR1 SGHKS, CDR2 YYEKEE (reference sequence). With 2 bases removed from V and 0 bases from J, the gap between germline ends came to 8 bases. The CDR3, as DNA: TGTGCCAGCAGCTTTGGTACGATGAACACTGAAGCTTTCTTT. This encodes CASSFGTMNTEAFF.

This chain connects TRBV6-5 to TRBJ1-1; D is unclear. This CDR3 is 13 amino acids long. V was pared by 7 bases and J by 0 bases, with 9 bases between. Germline V CDR1 and CDR2: MNHEY, SVGAGI. CDR3 DNA sequence: TGTGCCAGCATTGACCACATGAACACTGAAGCTTTCTTT. It yields the protein CASIDHMNTEAFF.